This T cell receptor beta chain was identified in a study of shared clonotypes between healthy human individuals. A remark on this clone: Its matching antigen is unknown.

Study-level results: Owing to a small donor count, the genetic and exposure-history diversity represented was limited.

Data came from immunoSEQ multiplex PCR; TCRdb stores just in-frame clones and leaves some out. The sample has roughly 2.1 million clones, about 93% seen once; the top ten hold under 2%. The naive CD8 population came from CD45RO-negative cells selected for CCR7, without terminally differentiated effector memory CD45RA+ cells. Sequencing was performed on naive CD8+ T cells from PBMCs. This TCR came from a man aged 18 to 30 in good health. Some clones in this sample may be carry-over from other donors' samples.

This CDR3 reads CASSVGSTGPYGYTF. CDR3 bases: TGTGCCAGCAGCGTAGGATCCACAGGGCCCTATGGCTACACCTTC. The chain employs TRBV9 and TRBJ1-2; tentative D call: TRBD1 (6 bases). The ends were cut back, 0 bases at V and 4 bases at J, with 13 bases in the middle. This CDR3 comprises 15 residues. Germline assignment: CDR1 SGDLS and CDR2 YYNGEE.